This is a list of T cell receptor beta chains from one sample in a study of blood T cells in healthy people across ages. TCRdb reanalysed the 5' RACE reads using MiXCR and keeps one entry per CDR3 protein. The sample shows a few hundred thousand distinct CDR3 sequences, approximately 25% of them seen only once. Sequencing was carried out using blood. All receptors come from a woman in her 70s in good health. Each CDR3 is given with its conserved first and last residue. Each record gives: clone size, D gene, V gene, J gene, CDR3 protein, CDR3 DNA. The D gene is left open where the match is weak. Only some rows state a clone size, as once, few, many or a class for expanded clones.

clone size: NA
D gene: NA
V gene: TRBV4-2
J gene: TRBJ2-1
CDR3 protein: CASSQEKRSNEQFF
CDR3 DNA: TGTGCCAGCAGCCAAGAAAAGCGGAGCAATGAGCAGTTCTTC

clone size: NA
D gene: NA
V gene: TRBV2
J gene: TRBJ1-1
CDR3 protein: CASIDGINTEAFF
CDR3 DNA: TGTGCCAGCATTGATGGAATTAACACTGAAGCTTTCTTT

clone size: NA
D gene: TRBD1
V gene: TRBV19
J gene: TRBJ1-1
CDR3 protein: CASSIVGQANTEAFF
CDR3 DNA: TGTGCCAGTAGTATAGTTGGACAGGCGAACACTGAAGCTTTCTTT

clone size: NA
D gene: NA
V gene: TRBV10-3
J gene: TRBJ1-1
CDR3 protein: CAISESGTNTEAFF
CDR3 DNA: TGTGCCATCAGTGAGTCAGGGACAAACACTGAAGCTTTCTTT

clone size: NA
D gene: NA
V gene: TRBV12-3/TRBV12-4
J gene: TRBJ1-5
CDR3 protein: CASASAGPSNQPQHF
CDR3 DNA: TGTGCCAGTGCCTCGGCGGGGCCTAGCAATCAGCCCCAGCATTTT

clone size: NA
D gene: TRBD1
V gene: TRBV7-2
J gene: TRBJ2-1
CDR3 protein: CASSWDTGGEQFF
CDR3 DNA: TGTGCCAGCAGCTGGGACACAGGGGGTGAGCAGTTCTTC

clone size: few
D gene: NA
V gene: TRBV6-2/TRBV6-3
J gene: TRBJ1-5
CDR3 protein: CATHEGLGYNQPQHF
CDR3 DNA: TGTGCCACCCACGAGGGGTTAGGATACAATCAGCCCCAGCATTTT

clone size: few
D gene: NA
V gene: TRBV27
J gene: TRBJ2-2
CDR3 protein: CASSLIGGGINTGELFF
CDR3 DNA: TGTGCCAGCAGTTTGATTGGTGGGGGGATTAACACCGGGGAGCTGTTTTTT

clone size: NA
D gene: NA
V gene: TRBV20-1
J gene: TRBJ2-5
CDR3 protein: CSASGPVQQETQYF
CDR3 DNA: TGCAGTGCTAGTGGGCCGGTACAACAAGAGACCCAGTACTTC

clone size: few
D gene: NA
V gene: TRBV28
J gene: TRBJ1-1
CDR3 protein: CASSLGHGWGNTEAFF
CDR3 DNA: TGTGCCAGCAGTTTGGGACACGGATGGGGGAACACTGAAGCTTTCTTT

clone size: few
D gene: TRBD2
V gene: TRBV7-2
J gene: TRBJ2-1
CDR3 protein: CASSSGGTSGLLNEQFF
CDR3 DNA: TGTGCCAGCAGCTCTGGGGGAACTAGCGGGCTGCTGAATGAGCAGTTCTTC

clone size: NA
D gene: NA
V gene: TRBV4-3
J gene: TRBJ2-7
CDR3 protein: CASSQTRDYEQYF
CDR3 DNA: TGCGCCAGCAGCCAGACACGAGATTACGAGCAGTACTTC

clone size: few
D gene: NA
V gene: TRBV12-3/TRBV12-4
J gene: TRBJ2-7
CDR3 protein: CASSFQPQGHEQYF
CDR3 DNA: TGTGCCAGCAGTTTCCAACCCCAGGGACACGAGCAGTACTTC

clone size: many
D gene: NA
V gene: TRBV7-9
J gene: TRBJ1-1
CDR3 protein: CASSFLGGGTEAFF
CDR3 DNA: TGTGCCAGCAGCTTTCTAGGGGGAGGGACTGAAGCTTTCTTT

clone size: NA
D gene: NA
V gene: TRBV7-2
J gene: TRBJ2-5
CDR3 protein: CASSYMAAQETQYF
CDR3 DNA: TGTGCCAGCAGCTACATGGCCGCCCAAGAGACCCAGTACTTC

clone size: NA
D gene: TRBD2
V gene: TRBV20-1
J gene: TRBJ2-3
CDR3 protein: CSATTGTSGGARDTQYF
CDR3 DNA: TGCAGTGCTACCACCGGGACTAGCGGGGGGGCAAGGGATACGCAGTATTTT

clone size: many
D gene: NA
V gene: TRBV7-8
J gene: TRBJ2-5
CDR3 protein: CASSREQGWQETQYF
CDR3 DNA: TGTGCCAGCAGCCGGGAGCAGGGTTGGCAAGAGACCCAGTACTTC

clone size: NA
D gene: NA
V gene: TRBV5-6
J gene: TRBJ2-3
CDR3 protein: CARSLAGRRPDTQYF
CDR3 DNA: TGTGCCCGCAGCTTGGCGGGGAGGAGGCCAGATACGCAGTATTTT

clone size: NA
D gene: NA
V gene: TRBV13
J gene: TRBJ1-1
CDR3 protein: CASSLQSAGHTEAFF
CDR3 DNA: TGTGCCAGCAGCTTACAGTCGGCAGGGCACACTGAAGCTTTCTTT

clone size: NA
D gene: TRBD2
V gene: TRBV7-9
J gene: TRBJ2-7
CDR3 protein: CASSLLAGGPDYEQYF
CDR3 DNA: TGTGCCAGCAGCTTATTGGCGGGAGGGCCGGACTACGAGCAGTACTTC

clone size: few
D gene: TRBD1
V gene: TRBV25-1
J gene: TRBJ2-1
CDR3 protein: CASSADRVVNNEQFF
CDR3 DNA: TGTGCCAGCAGTGCGGACAGGGTGGTCAACAATGAGCAGTTCTTC

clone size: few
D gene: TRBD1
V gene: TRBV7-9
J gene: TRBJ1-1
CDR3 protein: CASSSGQGRIYTEAFF
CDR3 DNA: TGTGCCAGCAGTTCCGGACAGGGTCGCATTTACACTGAAGCTTTCTTT